This T cell receptor beta chain was found in a study of identifying expanded T cells in peripheral blood. Study-wide points: Across healthy donors, higher total template counts meant significantly greater roughly two-week count variance.

On this clone itself: Antigen specificity is unknown.

This CDR3 spans 14 amino acids. CDR1 LGHNA and CDR2 YSLEER come from the germline V gene. Collection occurred without any documented infections or immune events in donors. Produced via immunoSEQ multiplex PCR; TCRdb's table is partial and in-frame only. The sample shows about 78,000 clones, around four fifths of them seen only once. The TCR sequence derives from a person aged 18 to 70 in good health. Material: blood. The chain recombines TRBV4-3 with TRBJ2-5; tentative D call: TRBD2 (6 bases). The closer fit of TRBJ2-7 to the DNA end suggests the J call may be wrong. The CDR3, as DNA: TGCGCCAGCAGCCAAGGTGGGGGGACGGACGAGCAGTACTTC. Protein product: CASSQGGGTDEQYF.